Below are 15 T cell receptor beta chains sequenced from a single sample in a study of T cells in Graves' hyperthyroidism and ophthalmopathy. RNA transcripts yielded amplified TCR beta CDR3 regions. The TCR CDR3 was amplified in a first-round RT-PCR using the HTBI primer set. TCRdb reprocessed the multiplex PCR reads via MiXCR and lists one record per CDR3 protein. This sample yields about 600,000 distinct CDR3 sequences, of which roughly a sixth are seen a single time; about 3.5% belongs to the top ten. The sample comprised blood. Source of these receptors: a woman aged 40 to 49 with Graves' ophthalmopathy.

In this sample, this clonotype turned up a few times. J is TRBJ2-7 and V is TRBV20-1; D remains unclear. V lost 6 bases and J 4 bases, leaving 10 bases between the germline ends. CDR3 length equals 11 residues. Germline V gene lookup returns CDR1 DFQATT and CDR2 SNEGSKA (reference sequence). The CDR3: CSARKSYEQYF. The CDR3 region has the DNA TGCAGTGCCCGAAAGTCATACGAGCAGTACTTC.

This clonotype has ten or more counts. The rearrangement links TRBV20-1 to TRBJ2-7; 8 nucleotides match TRBD1. The CDR3 contains 15 residues. Per germline, CDR1 DFQATT and CDR2 SNEGSKA (reference sequence). With V trimmed by 0 bases and J by 3 bases, 7 bases remained unmatched. The CDR3 DNA follows: TGCAGTGCTAGAGATGACAGGGGCCTTTACTACGAGCAGTACTTC. Translation gives CSARDDRGLYYEQYF.

This clonotype was observed at least ten times. V gene TRBV24-1 combines with J gene TRBJ2-3; 8 bases fit TRBD2. J gave up 0 bases and V 3 bases, and 7 bases lay outside the gene matches. Germline V CDR1 and CDR2: KGHDR, SFDVKD. CDR3 length: 17 residues. CDR3: CATSDPGAGASTDTQYF. The CDR3 bases are TGTGCCACCAGTGATCCGGGAGCGGGGGCAAGCACAGATACGCAGTATTTT.

The sample holds many counts of this clonotype. The V and J genes are TRBV6-1 and TRBJ1-5; D gene ambiguous. Germline-derived CDR1 and CDR2 are MNHNS and SASEGT. Trimming left V 0 bases short and J 10 bases short, with 13 bases between. The CDR3 loop spans 14 amino acids. CDR3 nucleotide sequence: TGTGCCAGCAGTGAAGCGGTCAGTCAATCTCCCCAGCATTTT. As protein: CASSEAVSQSPQHF.

This clonotype was detected many times. The V and J genes are TRBV7-2 and TRBJ2-7; maybe TRBD1 (7 bases). CDR1 is SGHTA, CDR2 FQGNSA, per germline. With 5 bases removed from V and 6 bases from J, the gap between germline ends came to 14 bases. The CDR3 sequence is 13 residues long. In DNA form, the CDR3 reads TGTGCCAGCAGCCGAAACAGGGGAGGCGAGCAGTACTTC. Amino acid sequence: CASSRNRGGEQYF. Combining the CDR3 with reference TRBV7-2 and TRBJ2-7 gives the whole variable domain GAGVSQSPSNKVTEKGKDVELRCDPISGHTALYWYRQSLGQGLEFLIYFQGNSAPDKSGLPSDRFSAERTGGSVSTLTIQRTQQEDSAVYLCASSRNRGGEQYFGPGTRLTVT.

This clonotype was seen repeatedly, ten times or more. The V call is TRBV6-2 or TRBV6-3, the J call TRBJ1-2; D gene unclear. The V end was cut by 8 bases, the J end by 7 bases, with 23 bases between. The germline V gene encodes CDR1 MNHEY and CDR2 SVGEGT. This CDR3 region has 15 residues. DNA of the CDR3: TGTGCCAGCCTTTCTTCCGGGCGTGGATTTGGTGGCTACACCTTC. Amino acids: CASLSSGRGFGGYTF.

This clonotype was recorded many times. J is TRBJ2-5 and V is TRBV20-1, with D perhaps being TRBD1 or TRBD2 (5 bases each). The CDR3 is 15 residues long. Trimming took off 0 bases at V and 2 bases at J, with 13 bases between the two ends. Germline loops: CDR1 DFQATT, CDR2 SNEGSKA (reference sequence). The CDR3 coding sequence is TGCAGTGCTAGAGACACCGGGACCGCACAAGAGACCCAGTACTTC. Encoded protein: CSARDTGTAQETQYF.

At least ten counts were recorded for this clonotype. The rearrangement joins TRBV12-3 or TRBV12-4 to TRBJ1-1; 7 positions agree with TRBD1. With V trimmed by 5 bases and J by 4 bases, 4 bases remained unmatched. CDR3 length: 13 amino acids. CDR3 coding DNA: TGTGCCAGCAGTCAGGGGGTTTCCACTGAAGCTTTCTTT. Amino acid sequence: CASSQGVSTEAFF.

This clonotype was counted ten times or more. This sequence joins TRBV27 and TRBJ2-2; TRBD2 agrees at 9 bases. The germline V gene has CDR1 MNHEY and CDR2 SMNVEV (reference sequence). J gave up 7 bases and V 3 bases, and 9 bases lay outside the gene matches. This CDR3 is built from 16 residues. The CDR3 sequence: CASSFVSGRSNGELFF. In DNA form, the CDR3 reads TGTGCCAGCAGTTTTGTTAGCGGGAGATCGAACGGGGAGCTGTTTTTT.

The chain is built from TRBV6-1 and TRBJ1-1, with D maybe TRBD1 (6 bases). The germline V gene encodes CDR1 MNHNS and CDR2 SASEGT. V was pared by 6 bases and J by 3 bases, with 14 bases between. The CDR3 length is 14 residues. CDR3 in amino acids: CASRQAGDHTEAFF. The CDR3 region has the DNA TGTGCCAGCAGGCAGGCAGGGGACCACACTGAAGCTTTCTTT.

With respect to this clonotype: With a much larger clone just one base away, this may be a read error. The final CDR3 position lacks the conserved phenylalanine or tryptophan, pointing to a likely read error. The gene calls are TRBV12-3 or TRBV12-4 and TRBJ2-1; D perhaps matches TRBD1 (6 bases). The CDR3 extends over 15 amino acids. Between the trimmed V and J ends, which lost 7 bases and 3 bases, there was a span of 16 bases. Here the CDR3 reads CASKAGVTDYNEQFC. The DNA for the CDR3 is TGTGCCAGCAAGGCAGGGGTCACGGACTACAATGAGCAGTTCTGC.

Points on this clonotype: A much larger clone differs from this one at a single base, so this may be a read error. J is TRBJ2-7 and V is TRBV12-3 or TRBV12-4; D call uncertain. V lost 3 bases and J 7 bases, leaving 10 bases between the germline ends. The CDR3 is 12 residues long. Here the CDR3 DNA reads TGTGCCAGCAGTTTGGCAGCCACTGAGCAGTACTTC. It is translated as CASSLAATEQYF.

The V call is TRBV19, the J call TRBJ2-2, with TRBD1 matching 10 bases. The V and J ends lost 8 bases and 4 bases, in that order; junction bases with no gene match: 13. CDR3 length: 17 amino acids. Looked up from germline, CDR1 is LNHDA and CDR2 is SQIVND (reference sequence). In DNA, the CDR3 is TGTGCCAGTGTTCACCTGGGACAGGGGATCGGCACCGGGGAGCTGTTTTTT. As protein: CASVHLGQGIGTGELFF.

At least ten counts were recorded for this clonotype. V usage is TRBV2 and J usage is TRBJ1-2; D is ambiguous. The CDR3 length is 12 residues. The V gene's germline CDR1 is SNHLY and CDR2 FYNNEI. V lost 5 bases to trimming and J lost 4 bases, with 8 bases between them. The CDR3 DNA reads TGTGCCAGCAGTCGGACTCTCTATGGCTACACCTTC. Its translation is CASSRTLYGYTF. Full variable domain (rest looked up from reference TRBV2 and TRBJ1-2): EPEVTQTPSHQVTQMGQEVILRCVPISNHLYFYWYRQILGQKVEFLVSFYNNEISEKSEIFDDQFSVERPDGSNFTLKIRSTKLEDSAMYFCASSRTLYGYTFGSGTRLTVV.

This clonotype showed up many times. This chain links TRBV18 with TRBJ2-7, with 10 positions matching TRBD2. This CDR3 is built from 17 residues. Germline V CDR1 and CDR2: KGHSH, LQKENI. The J segment lost 0 bases and the V segment lost 3 bases, leaving 8 bases of the junction unmatched. The CDR3 region is CASSPGTSASRSYEQYF. In DNA form, the CDR3 reads TGTGCCAGCTCACCCGGGACTAGCGCTTCCCGCTCCTACGAGCAGTACTTC. Drawing the rest from reference TRBV18 and TRBJ2-7, the complete variable domain is NAGVMQNPRHLVRRRGQEARLRCSPMKGHSHVYWYRQLPEEGLKFMVYLQKENIIDESGMPKERFSAEFPKEGPSILRIQQVVRGDSAAYFCASSPGTSASRSYEQYFGPGTRLTVT.